This T cell receptor beta chain derives from a study of blood T cell repertoires in COVID-19. The CDR3 has 14 residues. V was clipped by 2 bases and J by 0 bases, with 8 bases between them. Germline V gene data show CDR1 as SGHVS and CDR2 as FQNEAQ. Clones were sequenced by immunoSEQ multiplex PCR, and TCRdb holds only the in-frame ones, with some missing. This table holds 78,000 or so clones, about nine tenths found once. The source is a man aged 45-65 years with active or convalescent COVID-19. The sample consisted of peripheral blood. The chain uses TRBV7-8 and TRBJ2-7; D unresolved. CDR3 region: CASSLSAGSYEQYF. The CDR3 nucleotides read TGTGCCAGCAGCTTATCAGCAGGCTCCTACGAGCAGTACTTC.